Below, 22 T cell receptor beta chains from the same sample are listed, as sequenced in a study of T cell responses to AZD1222 COVID-19 vaccine. TCRdb's copy holds only in-frame clones and misses some; the assay was immunoSEQ multiplex PCR. The table includes around 100,000 clones, 90% detected once. The specimen comprised peripheral blood, sampled on day 0 of AZD1222 vaccination. These receptors came from an adult in good health.

The CDR3 here is CASSITGGWDYGYTF. The CDR3 DNA reads as TGTGCCAGCAGCATAACAGGGGGCTGGGACTATGGCTACACCTTC. The chain couples TRBV7-2 to TRBJ1-2; 9 bases fit TRBD1. The CDR3 length is 15 residues. J lost 3 bases, V lost 5 bases, and 7 bases had no gene match. Germline CDR1 reads SGHTA; CDR2 reads FQGNSA.

The V call is TRBV30, the J call TRBJ2-1; 7 bases fit TRBD2. V dropped 2 bases and J dropped 7; count of bases not matched to a gene: 5. The CDR3 has 13 amino acids. Looked up from germline, CDR1 is GTSNPN and CDR2 is SVGIG (reference sequence). This CDR3 reads CAWSRGEGNEQFF. The CDR3 region has the DNA TGTGCCTGGAGTAGAGGGGAGGGTAATGAGCAGTTCTTC.

The chain employs TRBV7-6 and TRBJ2-1, with D tentatively TRBD2 (5 bases). The CDR3 loop spans 16 amino acids. V dropped 2 bases and J dropped 9 bases, with 20 bases sitting between them. In germline, CDR1 is SGHVS, CDR2 FNYEAQ. DNA of the CDR3: TGTGCCAGCAGCTTAAGCGGAGAGGGCTCGATGGCTGAGCAGTTCTTC. It encodes CASSLSGEGSMAEQFF.

The rearrangement uses TRBV5-1 and TRBJ1-1, with D possibly TRBD1 on 5 matching bases. The CDR3 spans 14 residues. Trimming pared 0 bases from V and 5 bases from J, leaving 11 bases between. Per the germline V gene, CDR1 is SGHRS and CDR2 is YFSETQ. In nucleotides, the CDR3 is TGCGCCAGCAGCTTGGCTACTGGGGGGACTGAAGCTTTCTTT. This sequence encodes CASSLATGGTEAFF.

V gene TRBV18 combines with J gene TRBJ2-5, with TRBD1 matching 9 bases. Germline V gene sequence: CDR1 KGHSH, CDR2 LQKENI. This CDR3 is 16 amino acids long. V was clipped by 5 bases and J by 1 base; unmatched bases: 8. The CDR3 bases are TGTGCCAGCTCATCGAGAGGGACAGGGACCCAAGAGACCCAGTACTTC. This encodes CASSSRGTGTQETQYF.

V is TRBV28 and J is TRBJ1-6; D gene unclear. Germline lookup yields CDR1 MDHEN and CDR2 SYDVKM. The CDR3 has 15 amino acids. Trimming cost V 6 bases and J 7 bases, with 16 bases left between them. The CDR3 spells CASSRTSAGNSPLHF. The DNA for the CDR3 is TGTGCCAGCAGCAGAACTTCGGCGGGGAATTCACCCCTCCACTTT.

V gene TRBV18 combines with J gene TRBJ1-5, with TRBD1 as a possible D gene (6 bases). Deletions cut 5 bases from V and 7 bases from J, with 9 bases between. Germline V CDR1 and CDR2: KGHSH, LQKENI. The CDR3 is made up of 12 amino acids. The CDR3 DNA is TGTGCCAGCTCAGTCCAGGGGCAGCCCCAGCATTTT. Protein product: CASSVQGQPQHF.

The V and J genes are TRBV3-1 (or the pseudogene TRBV3-2) and TRBJ2-7, with 7 bases identical to TRBD1. Germline trimming cut 5 bases from V and 2 bases from J; bases unmatched to any gene: 9. The germline CDR1 and CDR2 sequences are LGHDT and YNNKEL (reference sequence). The CDR3 spans 15 residues. CDR3 sequence reads: CASSSEDRKPYEQYF. The CDR3 DNA reads as TGTGCCAGCAGCTCCGAGGACAGGAAACCCTACGAGCAGTACTTC.

The gene calls are TRBV12-3 or TRBV12-4 and TRBJ2-5; no clear D. V was shortened by 3 bases and J by 8 bases, with 13 bases between the two germline ends. The CDR3 extends over 13 amino acids. CDR3 in amino acids: CASSFAALSTQYF. The CDR3 nucleotides are TGTGCCAGCAGTTTCGCTGCCCTGAGTACCCAGTACTTC.

This clone was observed a few times. The chain carries TRBV4-2 and TRBJ2-7; D may be TRBD1 (6 bases). The CDR3 totals 17 residues. The ends were cut back, 0 bases at V and 0 bases at J, with 15 bases in the middle. Germline loops: CDR1 LGHNA, CDR2 YNFKEQ. CDR3 coding DNA: TGTGCCAGCAGCCAAGAGGGGGTGGGGGCCCCCTCCTACGAGCAGTACTTC. As protein: CASSQEGVGAPSYEQYF.

This clone was seen a few times. DNA of the CDR3: TGCGCCAGCAGCCCGATCCCCAGGGAGACCCAGTACTTC. This codes for CASSPIPRETQYF. This chain connects TRBV5-1 to TRBJ2-5; unclear D gene. This CDR3 is 13 amino acids long. Trimming cost V 4 bases and J 5 bases, with 12 bases left between them. Germline assignment: CDR1 SGHRS and CDR2 YFSETQ.

This chain joins TRBV5-6 and TRBJ2-1; D unclear. The V end lost 7 bases, the J end lost 0 bases, and 8 bases lay between the germline ends. The germline V gene has CDR1 SGHDT and CDR2 YYEEEE. There are 13 residues in the CDR3. The CDR3 region has the DNA TGTGCCAGCGGCCTGGGCTCCTACAATGAGCAGTTCTTC. It is translated as CASGLGSYNEQFF.

The chain couples TRBV10-3 to TRBJ1-6; maybe TRBD1 (5 bases). The V and J ends lost 3 bases and 15 bases respectively, with 21 bases between them. The CDR3 totals 15 residues. Germline-derived CDR1 and CDR2 are ENHRY and SYGVKD. The CDR3 DNA is TGTGCCATCAGTGAAACCGGGACGCCCCTCCGGGACCTCCACTTT. It yields the protein CAISETGTPLRDLHF.

This clone was seen only once. The V call is TRBV6-6, the J call TRBJ1-2; 8 bases match TRBD1. In germline, CDR1 is MNHNY, CDR2 SVGAGI (reference sequence). The V gene end was trimmed by 6 bases and the J gene end by 0 bases; junction bases not matched to a gene: 6. CDR3 length: 15 residues. CDR3 coding DNA: TGTGCCAGCAGCGGGACAGGACGAGCTAACTATGGCTACACCTTC. Its protein is CASSGTGRANYGYTF.

The chain carries TRBV10-3 and TRBJ1-2, with D perhaps TRBD1 (6 bases). The CDR3 contains 13 residues. Germline CDR1 is ENHRY and CDR2 is SYGVKD. V lost 2 bases to trimming and J lost 10 bases, with 14 bases between them. DNA of the CDR3: TGTGCCATCAGTGAGCGGGCGGGGGCCGACTACACCTTC. It specifies CAISERAGADYTF.

This sequence joins TRBV21-1 and TRBJ2-7; the table names TRBD1, a call not compared with the DNA. TRBV21-1 is marked as a pseudogene. This CDR3 comprises 16 residues. The CDR3: CASSIGTGVPPREQYF. CDR3 DNA: TGTGCCAGCAGCATTGGGACAGGGGTTCCCCCTCGGGAGCAGTACTTC.

The chain couples TRBV9 to TRBJ1-1; D is perhaps TRBD1 (6 bases). Germline CDR1 and CDR2: SGDLS and YYNGEE. The V end lost 4 bases, the J end lost 1 base, and 11 bases lay between the germline ends. This CDR3 comprises 14 residues. In DNA, the CDR3 is TGTGCCAGCAGCCCCCAGACAGGGAACACTGAAGCTTTCTTT. Amino acids: CASSPQTGNTEAFF.

The chain recombines TRBV19 with TRBJ1-1; a possible D gene is TRBD1 (6 bases). The V gene lost 4 bases and the J gene lost 6 bases, with 18 bases spanning the gap. The CDR3 covers 15 residues. Germline assignment: CDR1 LNHDA and CDR2 SQIVND (reference sequence). CDR3 sequence reads: CASSTTRAGASEAFF. The CDR3 region has the DNA TGTGCCAGTAGTACTACCCGGGCAGGGGCTTCTGAAGCTTTCTTT.

The J gene is TRBJ2-7, the V gene TRBV7-8; 10 bases are shared with TRBD2. V lost 7 bases, J lost 6 bases, and 12 bases stayed unmatched. The CDR3 is 15 amino acids. CDR1 and CDR2 from the germline V gene are SGHVS and FQNEAQ. CDR3 sequence (DNA): TGTGCCAGCACCCAGGGGGCTAGCGGGGGAGGCGAGCAGTACTTC. This encodes CASTQGASGGGEQYF.

The chain joins TRBV18 to TRBJ1-3; D is undetermined. Deletions cut 2 bases from V and 0 bases from J, with 8 bases between. Germline lookup yields CDR1 KGHSH and CDR2 LQKENI. CDR3 length: 15 residues. As DNA, the CDR3 is TGTGCCAGCTCACCAGTCCGAGCCTCTGGAAACACCATATATTTT. The encoded protein is CASSPVRASGNTIYF.

The J gene is TRBJ1-4, the V gene TRBV4-2; TRBD1 might be the D (6 bases). Trimming removed 4 bases from V and 3 bases from J, with 15 bases in between. This CDR3 region has 16 residues. CDR1 is LGHNA, CDR2 YNFKEQ, per germline. The CDR3 is CASSRNTGISNEKLFF. CDR3 DNA sequence: TGTGCCAGCAGCCGTAATACAGGGATCTCTAATGAAAAACTGTTTTTT.

This clone was seen only once. The V gene is TRBV7-9, the J gene TRBJ2-1; D uncertain. This CDR3 has 10 amino acids. Germline V gene sequence: CDR1 SEHNR, CDR2 FQNEAQ (reference sequence). Trimming took 3 bases from V and 9 from J, leaving 3 bases between them. CDR3 sequence reads: CASSFVEQFF. In nucleotides, the CDR3 is TGTGCCAGCAGCTTCGTTGAGCAGTTCTTC.